The present TCR beta chain was sequenced within a study of blood T cells in healthy people across ages. It was with a sample-barcoded 5' primer and a J-beta primer mix that a second PCR of roughly 7 to 12 cycles was run. Researchers report that a template-switch adaptor with 12 random nucleotides tagged each cDNA molecule. TCRdb ran MiXCR on the 5' RACE reads and lists one entry per CDR3 protein. The table has roughly 2 million distinct CDR3 sequences, roughly 49% seen once. Findings of the study overall: Older age went with lower TCR beta diversity per million T cells, in a roughly linear way.

CDR1 is MNHEY, CDR2 SMNVEV, per germline (reference sequence). Trimming removed 4 bases from V and 6 bases from J; junction bases left unmatched: 14. The CDR3 spans 17 residues. Notes on this clonotype: Its specificity is unknown.

The source is a middle-aged woman in good health. The V and J genes are TRBV27 and TRBJ2-7; 11 bases align to TRBD2. The sequenced sample was blood. The CDR3 loop is CASSSPLVASGGREQYF. The DNA of the CDR3 is TGTGCCAGCAGTTCCCCCTTGGTGGCTAGCGGGGGGCGCGAGCAGTACTTC.